This T cell receptor (beta chain) was obtained from a study of blood T cells in healthy people across ages. A note on this clonotype: No antigen is known for it.

Study conclusions and caveats: Lack of knowledge of donor CMV status possibly confounded expanded clonotype changes.

CDR3 length: 11 amino acids. Germline V lookup: CDR1 GTSNPN, CDR2 SVGIG (reference sequence). The V gene lost 0 bases and the J gene lost 9 bases, with 3 bases spanning the gap. For the second PCR, which ran for 7 to 11 cycles, a sample-barcoded 5' primer and a J-beta primer mix were used. Each cDNA molecule was tagged by a template-switch adaptor that had 12 random nucleotides. In TCRdb, the 5' RACE reads were re-called with MiXCR into one record per CDR3 protein. The sample has 700,000 to 900,000 distinct CDR3 sequences, around a quarter seen once; the top ten hold around 3%. The donors, healthy Caucasians from Russia, were aged about 6 to 95. This same sample was also taken into another study, of T cells of mothers and their children. From that second work: Related and unrelated pairs show similar shaping of TCR recombination output by thymic selection.

The chain recombines TRBV30 with TRBJ1-6; no reliable D call. The clonotype comes from a boy younger than 18 in good health. Sequenced: blood. The CDR3 bases are TGTGCCTGGAGTGTATCTTCACCCCTCCACTTT. Its translation is CAWSVSSPLHF.